These T cell receptor beta chains were read from a single sample in a study of radiation and T cells in renal cell carcinoma. The data were produced by immunoSEQ multiplex PCR, yet TCRdb's version contains in-frame clones alone and is incomplete. The sample lists about 91,000 clones; 82% were seen once. This sample comprised blood, obtained from a patient whose treatment included radiotherapy and nephrectomy. The origin of the receptors is a man in his 60s with renal cell carcinoma. Both conserved end residues are part of each CDR3. The order of the fields is CDR3 protein, V gene, J gene, CDR3 length.

CDR3: CASSLRGTRSYEQYF
V: TRBV27
J: TRBJ2-7
length: 15

CDR3: CASSDDRGRGNEQFF
V: TRBV14
J: TRBJ2-1
length: 15

CDR3: CASSLRQGLEQYF
V: TRBV7-3
J: TRBJ2-7
length: 13

CDR3: CASSPQVGTDTQYF
V: TRBV19
J: TRBJ2-3
length: 14

CDR3: CASSQEPRAHEQFF
V: TRBV4-1
J: TRBJ2-1
length: 14

CDR3: CATRLRREGTDTQYF
V: TRBV15
J: TRBJ2-3
length: 15

CDR3: CASSPGLATGELFF
V: TRBV7-3
J: TRBJ2-2
length: 14

CDR3: CASSLGGARETQYF
V: TRBV5-1
J: TRBJ2-5
length: 14

CDR3: CASSFIGLGPGTEAFF
V: TRBV7-9
J: TRBJ1-1
length: 16

CDR3: CASRGTSNTGELFF
V: TRBV7-8
J: TRBJ2-2
length: 14